A selection of T cell receptor beta chains follows, all from one sample in a study of T-cell reconstitution after alpha-beta-depleted transplantation in children. TCRdb reprocessed the PCR reads with MiXCR, giving one entry per CDR3 protein. The data contain roughly 500,000 distinct CDR3 sequences, about 11% of them seen just once; the ten biggest clones take up around 2.2%. This specimen was PBMCs, taken before TCRalphabeta/CD19-depleted stem cell transplant. These receptors came from a child aged 2 to 15 with inherited bone marrow failure, due to receive a stem cell transplant. Each CDR3 is given with its conserved first and last residue. Fields, in order: clone size, D gene, J gene, CDR3 length, V gene, CDR3 protein, CDR3 DNA. D genes are given only for firm matches. A clone size is listed for some rows: how often the clone was seen (once, few, many), or a class if it is expanded.

NA NA TRBJ2-7 13 TRBV7-2 CASSAGNHYEQYF TGTGCCAGCAGCGCCGGGAACCACTACGAGCAGTACTTC
many NA TRBJ1-1 14 TRBV5-1 CASSLFSVVTEAFF TGCGCCAGCAGCCTTTTCTCTGTGGTCACTGAAGCTTTCTTT
many NA TRBJ1-1 14 TRBV12-3/TRBV12-4 CASSYTGWATEAFF TGTGCCAGCAGCTATACAGGGTGGGCCACTGAAGCTTTCTTT
many NA TRBJ2-2 14 TRBV4-1 CASSLIVKTGELFF TGCGCCAGCAGCCTTATCGTTAAAACCGGGGAGCTGTTTTTT
few TRBD2 TRBJ2-2 17 TRBV9 CASSRGPGLANTRELFF TGTGCCAGCAGCAGAGGCCCGGGACTAGCCAATACCAGGGAGCTGTTTTTT
many TRBD2 TRBJ2-5 14 TRBV7-2 CASSLTGGPETQYF TGTGCCAGCAGCTTGACGGGAGGGCCAGAGACCCAGTACTTC
many TRBD2 TRBJ2-1 15 TRBV6-2/TRBV6-3 CASSYSLAVYNEQFF TGTGCCAGCAGTTACAGCCTAGCGGTATACAATGAGCAGTTCTTC
many TRBD1 TRBJ1-2 14 TRBV7-2 CASSLGRDSYGYTF TGTGCCAGCAGCTTAGGCCGGGACAGCTATGGCTACACCTTC
NA NA TRBJ2-1 17 TRBV20-1 CSAPDPRIATIYNEQFF TGCAGTGCCCCGGACCCGAGAATAGCTACCATTTACAATGAGCAGTTCTTC
many NA TRBJ2-7 16 TRBV2 CASRELSGPSSYEQYF TGTGCCAGCAGGGAACTGAGCGGTCCAAGCTCCTACGAGCAGTACTTC
many NA TRBJ1-2 12 TRBV29-1 CSVDKGIYGYTF TGCAGCGTTGACAAGGGTATCTATGGCTACACCTTC
many NA TRBJ2-3 17 TRBV27 CASSSLQGGYGTDTQYF TGTGCCAGCAGTTCCCTCCAAGGGGGGTACGGCACAGATACGCAGTATTTT
many TRBD1 TRBJ1-1 15 TRBV29-1 CSVYEGSGGNTEAFF TGCAGCGTTTACGAGGGTTCAGGGGGGAACACTGAAGCTTTCTTT
many TRBD2 TRBJ2-3 13 TRBV10-2 CASRAGGTDTQYF TGCGCCAGCAGGGCGGGAGGCACAGATACGCAGTATTTT
many NA TRBJ2-7 16 TRBV5-1 CASSLELGAISYEQYF TGCGCCAGCAGCTTGGAGCTGGGGGCGATAAGCTACGAGCAGTACTTC
many NA TRBJ1-3 13 TRBV5-1 CASSFQPGNTIYF TGCGCCAGCAGCTTCCAGCCTGGAAACACCATATATTTT
few TRBD2 TRBJ2-7 16 TRBV5-5 CASTRTGTSGTYEQYF TGTGCCAGCACCCGGACAGGGACTAGCGGGACGTACGAGCAGTACTTC
NA NA TRBJ2-6 17 TRBV7-6 CASSIIIPGSGANVLTF TGTGCCAGCAGCATCATAATTCCCGGATCTGGGGCCAACGTCCTGACTTTC
many TRBD2 TRBJ2-7 14 TRBV12-3/TRBV12-4 CASSVGTTAYEQYF TGTGCCAGCAGTGTAGGGACTACCGCCTACGAGCAGTACTTC
many TRBD2 TRBJ2-3 16 TRBV7-9 CASSSSGRRLTDTQYF TGTGCCAGCAGCTCTAGCGGGAGACGCCTCACAGATACGCAGTATTTT
many TRBD1 TRBJ1-1 19 TRBV12-3/TRBV12-4 CASSAARLLTGQRNTEAFF TGTGCCAGCAGTGCAGCCCGCTTACTGACAGGGCAAAGGAACACTGAAGCTTTCTTT
many NA TRBJ2-1 14 TRBV12-3/TRBV12-4 CASSLVGQYNEQFF TGTGCCAGCAGTTTAGTGGGCCAATACAATGAGCAGTTCTTC
many NA TRBJ2-1 15 TRBV11-2 CASSPRRALGREQFF TGTGCCAGCAGCCCGAGGAGAGCGCTAGGTCGTGAGCAGTTCTTC
many NA TRBJ2-3 13 TRBV27 CASSYRKGDTQYF TGTGCCAGCAGTTATCGTAAGGGAGATACGCAGTATTTT
many TRBD2 TRBJ2-1 12 TRBV12-3/TRBV12-4 CASSGLVIEQFF TGTGCCAGCAGTGGACTAGTCATTGAGCAGTTCTTC
many NA TRBJ1-6 13 TRBV4-2 CASSQGEGSPLHF TGTGCCAGCAGCCAAGGGGAGGGGTCACCCCTCCACTTT
many NA TRBJ2-3 13 TRBV7-2 CASSLGRLDTQYF TGTGCCAGCAGCTTAGGGAGACTAGATACGCAGTATTTT
few NA TRBJ2-7 13 TRBV3-1 CASYSEPSYEQYF TGTGCCAGCTACAGCGAGCCGTCCTACGAGCAGTACTTC
few NA TRBJ2-3 14 TRBV7-8 CASSPGASTDTQYF TGTGCCAGCAGCCCGGGCGCTAGCACAGATACGCAGTATTTT
many NA TRBJ2-1 14 TRBV5-1 CASSLGMGPNEQFF TGCGCCAGCAGCTTGGGAATGGGACCCAATGAGCAGTTCTTC
NA TRBD2 TRBJ2-7 15 TRBV7-9 CASSSTSGRAREQYF TGTGCCAGCAGCTCGACTAGCGGGAGGGCCAGAGAGCAGTACTTC
many NA TRBJ2-2 15 TRBV7-2 CASSLPGLGNWELFF TGTGCCAGCAGCCTACCCGGCTTGGGGAATTGGGAGCTGTTTTTT
NA TRBD2 TRBJ2-7 16 TRBV20-1 CSAPKPGTSGRYEQYF TGCAGTGCCCCGAAACCCGGGACTAGCGGGAGATACGAGCAGTACTTC
many NA TRBJ2-2 16 TRBV11-2 CASSLVGWSLPGELFF TGTGCCAGCAGCTTAGTTGGGTGGAGCCTCCCCGGGGAGCTGTTTTTT
many NA TRBJ1-1 14 TRBV19 CASSGTQANTEAFF TGTGCCAGTAGTGGCACACAGGCGAACACTGAAGCTTTCTTT
many NA TRBJ2-3 12 TRBV5-6 CASSLGAGLQYF TGTGCCAGCAGCTTGGGGGCCGGACTGCAGTATTTT
NA NA TRBJ1-2 16 TRBV11-2 CASSWGAGSLAYGYTF TGTGCCAGCAGCTGGGGGGCCGGGAGTTTGGCCTATGGCTACACCTTC
many NA TRBJ2-6 14 TRBV27 CASARLSGANVLTF TGTGCCAGCGCGAGACTATCTGGGGCCAACGTCCTGACTTTC
many NA TRBJ1-1 13 TRBV12-3/TRBV12-4 CASSFAQGTEAFF TGTGCCAGCAGTTTTGCACAGGGCACTGAAGCTTTCTTT
many NA TRBJ2-7 13 TRBV12-3/TRBV12-4 CASSFLQEGEQYF TGTGCCAGCAGTTTCTTACAGGAGGGCGAGCAGTACTTC
many TRBD1 TRBJ1-2 14 TRBV10-3 CAISGQGENYGYTF TGTGCCATCAGCGGACAGGGGGAAAACTATGGCTACACCTTC
many NA TRBJ2-1 13 TRBV7-8 CASSLNRLDEQFF TGTGCCAGCAGCTTAAACAGGCTCGATGAGCAGTTCTTC
many NA TRBJ2-7 11 TRBV29-1 CSVVTSYEQYF TGCAGCGTTGTGACTAGCTACGAGCAGTACTTC
few NA TRBJ1-5 15 TRBV19 CASSRRAASNQPQHF TGTGCCAGTAGCCGGAGGGCGGCAAGCAATCAGCCCCAGCATTTT
few TRBD1 TRBJ1-5 19 TRBV20-1 CSASPVGDIWNQGVQPQHF TGCAGTGCTAGCCCTGTCGGGGACATATGGAATCAGGGGGTTCAGCCCCAGCATTTT
NA TRBD1 TRBJ1-6 14 TRBV29-1 CSVYTGGAGSPLHF TGCAGCGTTTATACAGGGGGCGCGGGGTCACCCCTCCACTTT
many TRBD2 TRBJ2-3 14 TRBV20-1 CSAEWEGLTDTQYF TGCAGTGCAGAGTGGGAGGGCCTCACAGATACGCAGTATTTT
NA NA TRBJ2-7 14 TRBV9 CASSVEDSDYEQYF TGTGCCAGCAGCGTAGAGGATAGCGACTACGAGCAGTACTTC
many NA TRBJ2-5 11 TRBV5-1 CASSVQETQYF TGCGCCAGCAGCGTCCAAGAGACCCAGTACTTC
NA NA TRBJ2-3 14 TRBV27 CASSFMDSWDTQYF TGTGCCAGCAGTTTCATGGACTCCTGGGATACGCAGTATTTT
many TRBD1 TRBJ1-1 15 TRBV7-2 CASSYSTGGWTEAFF TGTGCCAGCAGCTACTCCACAGGGGGCTGGACTGAAGCTTTCTTT
many NA TRBJ1-1 13 TRBV7-9 CASYAEINTEAFF TGTGCCAGCTACGCAGAGATTAACACTGAAGCTTTCTTT
NA NA TRBJ2-6 16 TRBV7-2 CASSLIGTSGANVLTF TGTGCCAGCAGCTTAATTGGGACCTCTGGGGCCAACGTCCTGACTTTC
NA NA TRBJ2-1 17 TRBV6-1 CASGRLLAPPPYNEQFF TGTGCCAGCGGGCGGCTTCTGGCCCCTCCGCCATACAATGAGCAGTTCTTC
few NA TRBJ2-1 15 TRBV7-2 CASSRNPSGYNEQFF TGTGCCAGCAGTCGAAATCCCTCGGGATACAATGAGCAGTTCTTC
many TRBD2 TRBJ2-1 16 TRBV12-3/TRBV12-4 CASSFPGGRGYNEQFF TGTGCCAGCAGTTTTCCGGGCGGGAGGGGGTACAATGAGCAGTTCTTC
many NA TRBJ1-4 12 TRBV6-4 CASRDSNEKLFF TGTGCCAGCCGAGACAGCAATGAAAAACTGTTTTTT